Listed here are 2 T cell receptor beta chains from one sample, sequenced in a study of metastatic and nonmetastatic thyroid tumors. No patient had received any treatment before thyroid surgery. TCRdb re-called the PCR reads with MiXCR. The sample shows about 39,000 clones, more than 15% of them seen only once. The sequencing input was blood. The receptors come from a female donor with papillary thyroid cancer or a benign thyroid nodule (not recorded which). Some clones in this sample may be carry-over from other donors' samples.

This clone has ten or more counts. This sequence may be a read error, since a much larger clone differs from it by one base. The V call is TRBV12-3 or TRBV12-4, the J call TRBJ2-7; no definite D call. CDR3 size: 11 residues. V was cut by 7 bases and J by 3 bases, with 7 bases left in between. This chain's CDR3 is CASIANYEQYF. For the CDR3, the DNA is TGTGCCAGCATCGCGAACTACGAGCAGTACTTC.

This clone was counted at least ten times. The rearrangement links TRBV30 to TRBJ1-2; 10 nucleotides agree with TRBD1. The CDR3 totals 14 residues. Germline CDR1 is GTSNPN and CDR2 is SVGIG (reference sequence). V was clipped by 1 base and J by 5 bases; unmatched bases: 4. CDR3 protein: CAWSATGGGYGYTF. The CDR3 region has the DNA TGTGCCTGGAGTGCGACAGGGGGCGGGTATGGCTACACCTTC.